One and the same sample provided the 17 T cell receptor beta chains below, sequenced in a study of T cells in Graves' hyperthyroidism and ophthalmopathy. TCR beta CDR3 sequences were amplified from RNA transcripts. HTBI primers were used for first-round RT-PCR of the TCR CDR3. Via MiXCR, TCRdb re-called the multiplex PCR reads, giving one row per CDR3 protein. The sample holds 300,000 to 400,000 distinct CDR3 sequences, around 13% seen once. The sample consisted of blood. These receptors originate from a woman in her thirties with Graves' hyperthyroidism.

The chain links TRBV30 to TRBJ2-1, with 7 bases that match TRBD2. This CDR3 is 14 amino acids long. V shed 3 bases, J shed 6 bases, and the junction held 8 bases outside the gene matches. The germline V gene has CDR1 GTSNPN and CDR2 SVGIG (reference sequence). CDR3 DNA sequence: TGTGCCTGGAGCCCAAAGCGGGGAGTCAATGAGCAGTTCTTC. The encoded protein is CAWSPKRGVNEQFF.

This clonotype was recorded a few times. The rearrangement links TRBV29-1 to TRBJ2-6; TRBD1 agrees at 11 bases. This CDR3 is built from 16 residues. Looked up from germline, CDR1 is SQVTM and CDR2 is ANQGSEA. V lost 4 bases and J lost 1; bases outside the gene matches: 3. The CDR3 sequence is CSVGDRGDSGANVLTF. The CDR3 DNA sequence: TGCAGCGTTGGGGACAGGGGGGATTCTGGGGCCAACGTCCTGACTTTC.

This clonotype was found many times. The rearrangement joins TRBV20-1 to TRBJ2-5; D may correspond to TRBD1 or TRBD2 (6 bases each). Germline V lookup: CDR1 DFQATT, CDR2 SNEGSKA (reference sequence). Deletions cut 6 bases from V and 3 bases from J, with 11 bases between. The CDR3 contains 12 residues. The DNA for the CDR3 is TGCAGTGCAGGGGGGATTGAAGAGACCCAGTACTTC. It specifies CSAGGIEETQYF.

This clonotype was counted at least ten times. The genes are TRBV28 and TRBJ2-1; tentatively, D is TRBD2 (5 bases). The germline V gene has CDR1 MDHEN and CDR2 SYDVKM. This CDR3 has 14 amino acids. V shed 5 bases and J shed 0 bases, with 8 bases lying between them. The DNA for the CDR3 is TGTGCCAGCAGTCGACTACGCTCCTACAATGAGCAGTTCTTC. Protein: CASSRLRSYNEQFF.

This clonotype was picked up a small number of times. The rearrangement joins TRBV2 to TRBJ1-1; 7 bases agree with TRBD1. The CDR3 loop spans 12 amino acids. V lost 7 bases to trimming and J lost 7 bases; unmatched junction nucleotides: 6. The germline gives CDR1 SNHLY, CDR2 FYNNEI. The CDR3 bases are TGTGCCAGCAATACAGGGGCGGGTGAAGCTTTCTTT. Translating gives CASNTGAGEAFF.

There are a few counts of this clonotype. This sequence joins TRBV28 and TRBJ2-3; D gene ambiguous. V shed 2 bases and J shed 9 bases, with 15 bases lying between them. The germline CDR1 and CDR2 sequences are MDHEN and SYDVKM. CDR3 length: 14 amino acids. CDR3 amino acids: CASSLVVFHPTQYF. The CDR3 nucleotides are TGTGCCAGCAGTTTAGTAGTTTTTCACCCAACGCAGTATTTT.

This clonotype showed up many times. The chain recombines TRBV28 with TRBJ2-1; tentative D call: TRBD2 (7 bases). This CDR3 has 16 residues. Between the trimmed V and J ends, which lost 6 bases and 6 bases, there was a span of 21 bases. Looked up from germline, CDR1 is MDHEN and CDR2 is SYDVKM. CDR3 in amino acids: CASRDTVGGALNEQFF. CDR3 sequence (DNA): TGTGCCAGCAGAGACACGGTTGGGGGGGCCCTCAATGAGCAGTTCTTC.

There are a few counts of this clonotype. DNA of the CDR3: TGCAGTGCTAGAGATCTGGGTGGGGACACCGGGGAGCTGTTTTTT. Translated: CSARDLGGDTGELFF. The V and J genes are TRBV20-1 and TRBJ2-2; D is ambiguous. The germline V and J ends were trimmed by 0 bases and 3 bases, with 11 bases remaining between them. This CDR3 spans 15 amino acids. Looked up from germline, CDR1 is DFQATT and CDR2 is SNEGSKA (reference sequence).

This chain uses TRBV14 with TRBJ2-7; D remains unclear. Trimming shortened V by 4 bases and J by 2 bases, and 9 bases separated the two germline ends. The CDR3 has 13 amino acids. Germline V gives CDR1 SGHDN, CDR2 FVKESK. CDR3 residues: CASSPPRTYEQYF. The CDR3 bases are TGTGCCAGCAGCCCGCCAAGGACCTACGAGCAGTACTTC.

At least ten counts were recorded for this clonotype. This rearrangement joins TRBV2 to TRBJ2-1; possibly TRBD1 for D (6 bases). Germline V gene data show CDR1 as SNHLY and CDR2 as FYNNEI. The V gene lost 8 bases and the J gene lost 8 bases, with 19 bases spanning the gap. The CDR3 extends over 14 amino acids. CDR3 nucleotide sequence: TGTGCCAGCGTGGCGGCTAGGGGGAAGTATGAGCAGTTCTTC. Translating it yields CASVAARGKYEQFF.

V is TRBV9 and J is TRBJ1-5; D call uncertain. Trimming stripped 6 bases from V and 0 bases from J, with 13 bases between. Germline V gene lookup returns CDR1 SGDLS and CDR2 YYNGEE. CDR3 length: 15 residues. The CDR3 is CASNEDGYSNQPQHF. CDR3 in DNA: TGTGCCAGCAACGAGGACGGCTATAGCAATCAGCCCCAGCATTTT.

This clonotype has a count of ten or more. CDR3 sequence reads: CASSLQGGLGNQPQHF. As DNA, the CDR3 is TGTGCCAGCAGTCTACAGGGGGGGTTGGGCAATCAGCCCCAGCATTTT. The chain carries TRBV27 and TRBJ1-5; 8 bases fit TRBD1. The V gene's germline CDR1 is MNHEY and CDR2 SMNVEV (reference sequence). Unmatched junction bases numbered 8, after V lost 5 bases and J lost 2 bases. CDR3 length: 16 amino acids.

Note on this clonotype: A much larger clone sits a single nucleotide away, making a read error possible. The V and J genes are TRBV28 and TRBJ1-2; tentatively, D is TRBD1 (5 bases). This CDR3 comprises 11 residues. Between the trimmed V and J ends, which lost 8 bases and 4 bases, there was a span of 8 bases. Germline loops: CDR1 MDHEN, CDR2 SYDVKM. DNA for the CDR3: TGTGCCAGCGGGGGTTTCTATGGCTACACCTTC. Protein: CASGGFYGYTF.

The rearrangement links TRBV24-1 to TRBJ2-5; 12 bases line up with TRBD1. The germline V gene encodes CDR1 KGHDR and CDR2 SFDVKD. The CDR3 has 18 residues. Trimming removed 3 bases from V and 4 bases from J; junction bases left unmatched: 11. In DNA form, the CDR3 reads TGTGCCACCAGTGATGTCCGCCGGGACAGGGGGCGGAGAGAGACCCAGTACTTC. This sequence encodes CATSDVRRDRGRRETQYF.

In its sample, this clonotype was seen a few times. This chain links TRBV30 with TRBJ2-7, with a weak D call TRBD2 (5 bases). CDR3 size: 14 residues. The V gene's germline CDR1 is GTSNPN and CDR2 SVGIG (reference sequence). Trimming took off 4 bases at V and 2 bases at J, with 15 bases between the two ends. CDR3: CAWIPLGSAYEQYF. CDR3 nucleotide sequence: TGTGCCTGGATCCCCCTGGGTAGCGCCTACGAGCAGTACTTC.

The sample holds many counts of this clonotype. The V gene is TRBV28, the J gene TRBJ2-7; 14 bases align to TRBD2. V gave up 7 bases and J gave up 2 bases; unmatched junction bases: 4. From germline, CDR1 is MDHEN and CDR2 SYDVKM. The CDR3 has 15 amino acids. The CDR3 protein is CASTLGLAGAYEQYF. In DNA form, the CDR3 reads TGTGCCAGCACCCTGGGACTAGCGGGAGCCTACGAGCAGTACTTC.

This sequence joins TRBV28 and TRBJ2-5; D may be TRBD2 (5 bases). V lost 6 bases and J 0 bases, leaving 11 bases between the germline ends. CDR1 is MDHEN, CDR2 SYDVKM, per germline. The CDR3 is 14 amino acids. The CDR3 here is CASSLSGYQETQYF. The CDR3 bases are TGTGCCAGCAGCCTTTCGGGGTACCAAGAGACCCAGTACTTC.